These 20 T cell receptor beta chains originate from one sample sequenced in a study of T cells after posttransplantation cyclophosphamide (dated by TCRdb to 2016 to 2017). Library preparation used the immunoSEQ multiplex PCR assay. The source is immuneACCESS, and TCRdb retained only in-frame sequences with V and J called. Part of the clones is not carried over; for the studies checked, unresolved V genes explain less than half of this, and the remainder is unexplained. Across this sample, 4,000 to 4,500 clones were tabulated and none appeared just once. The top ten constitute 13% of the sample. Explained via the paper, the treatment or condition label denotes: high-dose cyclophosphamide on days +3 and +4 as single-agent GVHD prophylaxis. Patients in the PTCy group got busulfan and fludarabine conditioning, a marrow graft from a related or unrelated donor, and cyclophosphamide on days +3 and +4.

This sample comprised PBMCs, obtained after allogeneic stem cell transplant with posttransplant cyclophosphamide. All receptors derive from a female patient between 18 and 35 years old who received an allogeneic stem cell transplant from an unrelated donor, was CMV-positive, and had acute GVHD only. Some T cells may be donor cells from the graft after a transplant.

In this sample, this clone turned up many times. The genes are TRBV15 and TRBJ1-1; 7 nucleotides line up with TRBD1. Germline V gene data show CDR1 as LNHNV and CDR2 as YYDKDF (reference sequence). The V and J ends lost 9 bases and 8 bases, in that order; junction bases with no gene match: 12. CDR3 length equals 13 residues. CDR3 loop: CATRRQGSAEAFF. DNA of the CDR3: TGTGCCACGCGACGACAGGGCTCGGCCGAAGCTTTCTTT.

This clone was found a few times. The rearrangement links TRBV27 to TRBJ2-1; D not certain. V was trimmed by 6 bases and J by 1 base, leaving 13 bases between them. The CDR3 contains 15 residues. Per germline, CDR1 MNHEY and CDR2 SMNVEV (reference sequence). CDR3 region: CASSLTPTSYNEQFF. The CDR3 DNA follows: TGTGCCAGCAGCCTGACTCCTACTTCCTACAATGAGCAGTTCTTC.

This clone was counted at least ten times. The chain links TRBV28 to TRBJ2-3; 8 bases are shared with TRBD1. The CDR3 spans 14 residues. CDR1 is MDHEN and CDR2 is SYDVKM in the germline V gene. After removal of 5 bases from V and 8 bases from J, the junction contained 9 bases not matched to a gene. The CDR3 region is CASSIQGARGTQYF. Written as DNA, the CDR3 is TGTGCCAGCAGTATCCAGGGGGCGAGGGGTACGCAGTATTTT.

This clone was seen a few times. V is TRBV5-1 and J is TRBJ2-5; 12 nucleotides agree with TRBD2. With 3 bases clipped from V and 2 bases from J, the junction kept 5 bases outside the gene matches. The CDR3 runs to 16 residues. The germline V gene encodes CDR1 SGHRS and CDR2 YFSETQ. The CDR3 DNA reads TGCGCCAGCAGCTCGTCCGGACTAGCGGGGCAAGAGACCCAGTACTTC. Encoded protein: CASSSSGLAGQETQYF.

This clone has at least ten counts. DNA of the CDR3: TGTGCCAGCAGTTACTCAGGTAGGAGCGCAGACGAGCAGTACTTC. It yields the protein CASSYSGRSADEQYF. V and J are TRBV6-5 and TRBJ2-7; D remains ambiguous. Deletions cut 0 bases from V and 5 bases from J, with 14 bases between. CDR1 is MNHEY and CDR2 is SVGAGI in the germline V gene. This CDR3 has 15 residues.

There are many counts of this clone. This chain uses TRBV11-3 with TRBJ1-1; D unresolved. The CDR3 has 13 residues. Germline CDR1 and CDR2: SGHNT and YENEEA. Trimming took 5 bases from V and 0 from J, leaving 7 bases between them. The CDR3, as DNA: TGTGCCAGCAGCCTCGAGATGAACACTGAAGCTTTCTTT. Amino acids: CASSLEMNTEAFF.

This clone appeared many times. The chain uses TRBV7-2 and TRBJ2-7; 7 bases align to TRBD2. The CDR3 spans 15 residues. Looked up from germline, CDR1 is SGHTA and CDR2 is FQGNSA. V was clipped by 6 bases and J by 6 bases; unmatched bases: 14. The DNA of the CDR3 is TGTGCCAGCAGACCAAGCGGGGACGCACAACGCGAGCAGTACTTC. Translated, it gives CASRPSGDAQREQYF.

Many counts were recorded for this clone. CDR3 residues: CASSSTAGGIGANVLTF. The CDR3 nucleotides are TGTGCCAGCAGCTCCACCGCAGGGGGAATCGGGGCCAACGTCCTGACTTTC. The J gene is TRBJ2-6, the V gene TRBV7-8; 7 bases are shared with TRBD1. J lost 4 bases, V lost 4 bases, and 10 bases had no gene match. This CDR3 is built from 17 residues. The germline gives CDR1 SGHVS, CDR2 FQNEAQ.

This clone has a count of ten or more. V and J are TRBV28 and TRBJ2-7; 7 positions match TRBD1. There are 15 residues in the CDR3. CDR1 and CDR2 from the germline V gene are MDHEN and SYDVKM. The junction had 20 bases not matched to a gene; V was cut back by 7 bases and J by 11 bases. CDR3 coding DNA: TGTGCCAGCATTCAAACCGGGACAGTTCCCTCGGAGGAGTACTTC. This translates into CASIQTGTVPSEEYF.

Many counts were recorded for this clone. For the CDR3, the DNA is TGTGCCAGCAGGGAGACTAGCGGGAGGGCCGAGGTGAGGTACAATGAGCAGTTCTTC. Translation: CASRETSGRAEVRYNEQFF. The chain links TRBV2 to TRBJ2-1, with 14 bases matching TRBD2. Germline loops: CDR1 SNHLY, CDR2 FYNNEI. This CDR3 has 19 amino acids. With V trimmed by 6 bases and J by 4 bases, 14 bases remained unmatched.

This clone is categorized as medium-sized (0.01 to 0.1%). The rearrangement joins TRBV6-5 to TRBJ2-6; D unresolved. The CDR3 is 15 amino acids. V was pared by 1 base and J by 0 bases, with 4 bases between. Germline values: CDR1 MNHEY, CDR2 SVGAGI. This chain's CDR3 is CASSYFSSGANVLTF. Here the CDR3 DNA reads TGTGCCAGCAGTTACTTCAGCTCTGGGGCCAACGTCCTGACTTTC.

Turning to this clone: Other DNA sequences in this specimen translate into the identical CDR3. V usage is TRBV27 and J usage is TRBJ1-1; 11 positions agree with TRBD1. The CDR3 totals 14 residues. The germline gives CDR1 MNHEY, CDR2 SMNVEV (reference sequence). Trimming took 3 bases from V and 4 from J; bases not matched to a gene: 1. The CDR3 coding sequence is TGTGCCAGCAGTTTGGGGACAGGGGGCACTGAAGCTTTCTTT. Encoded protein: CASSLGTGGTEAFF.

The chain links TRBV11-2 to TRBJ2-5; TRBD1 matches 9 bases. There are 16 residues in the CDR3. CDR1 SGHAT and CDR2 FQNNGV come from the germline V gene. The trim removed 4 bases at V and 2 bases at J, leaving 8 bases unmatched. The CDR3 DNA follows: TGTGCCAGCAGCTCGTTACCCGGGACAGGGCAAGAGACCCAGTACTTC. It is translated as CASSSLPGTGQETQYF. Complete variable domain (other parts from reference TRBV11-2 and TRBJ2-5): EAGVAQSPRYKIIEKRQSVAFWCNPISGHATLYWYQQILGQGPKLLIQFQNNGVVDDSQLPKDRFSAERLKGVDSTLKIQPAKLEDSAVYLCASSSLPGTGQETQYFGPGTRLLVL.

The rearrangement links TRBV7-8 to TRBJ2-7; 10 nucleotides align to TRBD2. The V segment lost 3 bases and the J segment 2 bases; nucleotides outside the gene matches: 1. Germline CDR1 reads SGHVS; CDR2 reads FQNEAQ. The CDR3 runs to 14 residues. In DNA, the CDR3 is TGTGCCAGCAGCTTCCTAGCGGGAGCCTACGAGCAGTACTTC. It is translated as CASSFLAGAYEQYF.

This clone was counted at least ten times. CDR3 sequence: CATEGTDTQYF. The CDR3 nucleotides read TGTGCCACGGAGGGCACAGATACGCAGTATTTT. The rearrangement uses TRBV10-3 and TRBJ2-3, with D possibly being TRBD2 (5 bases). The CDR3 is 11 amino acids. The germline V gene encodes CDR1 ENHRY and CDR2 SYGVKD. V shed 10 bases and J shed 1 base, with 6 bases lying between them.

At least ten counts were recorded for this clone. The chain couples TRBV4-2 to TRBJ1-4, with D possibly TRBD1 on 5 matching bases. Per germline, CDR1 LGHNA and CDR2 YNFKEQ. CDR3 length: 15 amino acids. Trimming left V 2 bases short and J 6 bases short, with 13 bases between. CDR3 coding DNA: TGTGCCAGCAGCCAAAGTCAGGGATCGGATGAAAAACTGTTTTTT. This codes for CASSQSQGSDEKLFF.

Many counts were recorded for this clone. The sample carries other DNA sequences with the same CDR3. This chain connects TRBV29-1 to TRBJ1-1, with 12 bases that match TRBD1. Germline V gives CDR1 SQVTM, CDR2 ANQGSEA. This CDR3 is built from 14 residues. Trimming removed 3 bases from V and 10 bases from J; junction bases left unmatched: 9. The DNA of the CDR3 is TGCAGCGTTGAGGGGGGACAGGGGGCGCGAGGAGCTTTCTTT. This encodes CSVEGGQGARGAFF.

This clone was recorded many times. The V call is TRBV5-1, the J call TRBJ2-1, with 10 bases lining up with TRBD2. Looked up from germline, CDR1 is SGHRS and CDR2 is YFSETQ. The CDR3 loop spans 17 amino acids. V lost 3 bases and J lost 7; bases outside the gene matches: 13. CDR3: CASSSGGLAGERNEQFF. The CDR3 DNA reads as TGCGCCAGCAGCTCCGGCGGGCTAGCGGGAGAACGGAATGAGCAGTTCTTC.

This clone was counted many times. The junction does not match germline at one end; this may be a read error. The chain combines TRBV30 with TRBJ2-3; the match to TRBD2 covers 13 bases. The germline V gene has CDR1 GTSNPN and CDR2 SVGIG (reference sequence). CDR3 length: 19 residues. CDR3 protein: CVWPVDKWTSGRDTDTQYF. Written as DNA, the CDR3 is TGTGTCTGGCCCGTCGACAAATGGACTAGCGGGAGAGACACAGATACGCAGTATTTT.

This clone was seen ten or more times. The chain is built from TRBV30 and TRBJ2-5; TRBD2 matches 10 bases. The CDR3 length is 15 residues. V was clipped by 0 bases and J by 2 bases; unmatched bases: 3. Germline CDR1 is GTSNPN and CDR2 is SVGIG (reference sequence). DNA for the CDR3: TGTGCCTGGAGTGTCGAACTAGCGGGGCAAGAGACCCAGTACTTC. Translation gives CAWSVELAGQETQYF.